This paragraph reports one TCR beta chain. The data stem from a study of blood T cell repertoires in COVID-19. Study at large: Acute and convalescent COVID-19 specimens originated in the United States, Italy and Spain. T cells, B-cell-depleted T cells, or PBMCs supplied cDNA or gDNA.

As handled by the study authors: By means of reference gene primer amplification, nucleated cell counts were estimated. Here immunoSEQ multiplex PCR was the method, and the copy in TCRdb shows in-frame clones only, minus some. D and trimming were read from the DNA, whereas the V and J calls and clone size are those reported in that table. The sample shows around 100,000 clones, over 70% of them seen only once. V was shortened by 0 bases and J by 4 bases, with 10 bases between the two germline ends. The V gene's germline CDR1 is SGHRS and CDR2 YFSETQ. There are 14 residues in the CDR3. The clonotype originates from an elderly man with acute or convalescent COVID-19. The chain links TRBV5-1 to TRBJ1-2; a possible D gene is TRBD1 (5 bases). The sample taken for sequencing was peripheral blood. CDR3 coding DNA: TGCGCCAGCAGCTTGGAGGGGTCGGGCTATGGCTACACCTTC. Protein sequence: CASSLEGSGYGYTF.